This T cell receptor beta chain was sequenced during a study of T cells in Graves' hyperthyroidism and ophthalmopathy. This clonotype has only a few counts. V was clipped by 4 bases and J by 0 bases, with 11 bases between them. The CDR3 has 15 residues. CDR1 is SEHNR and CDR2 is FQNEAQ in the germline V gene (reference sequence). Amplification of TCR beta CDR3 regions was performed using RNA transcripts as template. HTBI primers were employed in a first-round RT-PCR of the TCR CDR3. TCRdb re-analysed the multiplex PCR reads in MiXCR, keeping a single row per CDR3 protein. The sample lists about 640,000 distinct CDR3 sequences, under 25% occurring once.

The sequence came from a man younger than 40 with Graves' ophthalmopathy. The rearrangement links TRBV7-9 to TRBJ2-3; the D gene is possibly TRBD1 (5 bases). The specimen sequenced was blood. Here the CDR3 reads CASSSTVKSTDTQYF. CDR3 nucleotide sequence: TGTGCCAGCAGCTCGACAGTAAAAAGCACAGATACGCAGTATTTT.